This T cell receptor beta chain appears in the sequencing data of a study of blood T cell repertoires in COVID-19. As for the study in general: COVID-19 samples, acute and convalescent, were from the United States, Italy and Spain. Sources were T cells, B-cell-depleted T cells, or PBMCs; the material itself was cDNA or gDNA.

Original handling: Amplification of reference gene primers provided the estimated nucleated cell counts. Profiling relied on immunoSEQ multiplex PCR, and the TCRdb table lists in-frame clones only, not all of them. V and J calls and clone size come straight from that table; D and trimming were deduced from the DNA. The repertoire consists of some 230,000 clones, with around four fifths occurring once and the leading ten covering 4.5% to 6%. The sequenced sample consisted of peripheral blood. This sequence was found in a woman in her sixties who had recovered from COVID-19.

CDR3 sequence (DNA): TGTGCCGGAGAGGACAGGGTGAACACTGAAGCTTTCTTT. Amino acid sequence: CAGEDRVNTEAFF. J is TRBJ1-1 and V is TRBV2; 8 bases fit TRBD1. This CDR3 has 13 amino acids. J gave up 0 bases and V 11 bases, and 5 bases lay outside the gene matches. Per the germline V gene, CDR1 is SNHLY and CDR2 is FYNNEI.